One and the same sample provided the 8 T cell receptor beta chains below, sequenced in a study of blood T cell repertoires in COVID-19. Clones were read by immunoSEQ multiplex PCR, and TCRdb kept only the in-frame ones, dropping some. This sample has some 25,000 clones, with more than 85% found just once. Sample: peripheral blood. The receptors were sampled from a human donor in a cohort sampled during active COVID-19.

V is TRBV28 and J is TRBJ2-5; 11 bases line up with TRBD1. The CDR3 length is 15 residues. Germline V CDR1 and CDR2: MDHEN, SYDVKM. V dropped 6 bases and J dropped 5; count of bases not matched to a gene: 8. The DNA of the CDR3 is TGTGCCAGCAGGCACGGACAGGGGGCGCGGGAGACCCAGTACTTC. Translation: CASRHGQGARETQYF.

V and J are TRBV21-1 and TRBJ2-2; the table's D gene call, TRBD1, was not cross checked with the DNA. TRBV21-1 is designated a pseudogene. The CDR3 spans 13 residues. CDR3 DNA: TGTGCCAGCAGCTTAGGGGGCACCGGGGAGCTGTTTTTT. Its protein product is CASSLGGTGELFF.

The V call is TRBV7-6, the J call TRBJ1-3, with D unresolved. Germline V gene data show CDR1 as SGHVS and CDR2 as FNYEAQ. Trimming stripped 1 base from V and 0 bases from J, with 10 bases between. This CDR3 comprises 16 residues. CDR3 coding DNA: TGTGCCAGCAGCTTAGGAGTCCCAGGCTCTGGAAACACCATATATTTT. It specifies CASSLGVPGSGNTIYF.

V usage is TRBV5-8 and J usage is TRBJ1-4; TRBD1 agrees at 10 bases. The germline V gene has CDR1 SGHTS and CDR2 YDEGEE. The V segment lost 4 bases and the J segment 3 bases; nucleotides outside the gene matches: 9. This CDR3 is built from 17 residues. CDR3 DNA sequence: TGTGCCAGCAGCACCCGACAGGGGGCCGGGGCTAATGAAAAACTGTTTTTT. It yields the protein CASSTRQGAGANEKLFF.

In its sample, this clone was seen once. This chain uses TRBV5-5 with TRBJ2-7; D is possibly TRBD1 (5 bases). The CDR3 is made up of 16 amino acids. Per the germline V gene, CDR1 is SGHKS and CDR2 is YYEKEE (reference sequence). Trimming shortened V by 0 bases and J by 4 bases, and 17 bases separated the two germline ends. The CDR3 DNA is TGTGCCAGCAGCTTGGATCCCGGACAAGCGCTATACGAGCAGTACTTC. Its translation is CASSLDPGQALYEQYF. The full variable domain, its missing parts supplied by reference TRBV5-5 and TRBJ2-7, is DAGVTQSPTHLIKTRGQQVTLRCSPISGHKSVSWYQQVLGQGPQFIFQYYEKEERGRGNFPDRFSARQFPNYSSELNVNALLLGDSALYLCASSLDPGQALYEQYFGPGTRLTVT.

The V gene is TRBV6-5, the J gene TRBJ1-3; unclear D gene. Germline V gives CDR1 MNHEY, CDR2 SVGAGI. The CDR3 spans 16 residues. Between the trimmed V and J ends, which lost 0 bases and 0 bases, there was a span of 9 bases. The CDR3 bases are TGTGCCAGCAGTTACTCGTCAGGTCTCTCTGGAAACACCATATATTTT. It translates to CASSYSSGLSGNTIYF.

V and J are TRBV4-2 and TRBJ2-5; TRBD2 agrees at 9 bases. Germline loops: CDR1 LGHNA, CDR2 YNFKEQ. The junction had 11 bases not matched to a gene; V was cut back by 1 base and J by 5 bases. There are 17 residues in the CDR3. The DNA of the CDR3 is TGTGCCAGCAGCCAAGTGCAAAATAGCGGGGGAGGGGAGACCCAGTACTTC. As protein: CASSQVQNSGGGETQYF.

The chain combines TRBV6-2 or TRBV6-3 with TRBJ2-1; D gene ambiguous. Trimming took 3 bases from V and 7 from J, leaving 10 bases between them. Germline V CDR1 and CDR2: MNHEY, SVGEGT. This CDR3 spans 13 amino acids. The DNA of the CDR3 is TGTGCCAGCAGTTATTTTCTATGGAATGAGCAGTTCTTC. This encodes CASSYFLWNEQFF.